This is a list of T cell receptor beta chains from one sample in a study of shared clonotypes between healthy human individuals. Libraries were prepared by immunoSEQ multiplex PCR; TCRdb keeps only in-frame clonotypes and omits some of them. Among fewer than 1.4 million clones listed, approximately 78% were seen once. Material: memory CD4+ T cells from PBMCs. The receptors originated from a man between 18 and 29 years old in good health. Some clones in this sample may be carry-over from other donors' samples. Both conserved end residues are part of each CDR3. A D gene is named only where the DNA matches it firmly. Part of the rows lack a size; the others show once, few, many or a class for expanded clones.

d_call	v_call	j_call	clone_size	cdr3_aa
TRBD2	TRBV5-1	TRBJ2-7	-	CASSLAIASGLAEQYF
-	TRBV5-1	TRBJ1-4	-	CASSAGPTNEKLFF
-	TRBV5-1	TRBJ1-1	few	CASSLEGPQAFF
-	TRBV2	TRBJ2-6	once	CASSPDSSGANVLTF
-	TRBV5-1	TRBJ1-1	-	CASSLGPESEAFF
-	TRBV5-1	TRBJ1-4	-	CASSLAGGLSEKLFF
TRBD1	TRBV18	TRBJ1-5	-	CASSPGQGGNQPQHF
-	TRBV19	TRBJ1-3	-	CATTEYRGNTIYF
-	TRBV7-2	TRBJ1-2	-	CASSLGGPGRGYTF
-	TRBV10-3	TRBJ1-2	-	CAIRQGRGYGYTF
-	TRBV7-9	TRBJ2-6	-	CASSTVGANVLTF
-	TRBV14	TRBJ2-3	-	CASSHIGTAVSGSTDTQYF
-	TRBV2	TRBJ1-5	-	CASSEGGAGNQPQHF
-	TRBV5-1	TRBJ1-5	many	CASSLGEGPKHF
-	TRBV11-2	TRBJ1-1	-	CASSLAPRGDTEAFF
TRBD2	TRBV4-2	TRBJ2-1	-	CASSQGLADDKRQFF
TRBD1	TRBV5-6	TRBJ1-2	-	CASSLGDRIGYTF
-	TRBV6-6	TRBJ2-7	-	CASSWGDLSNEQYF
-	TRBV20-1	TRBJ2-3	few	CSATERDTQYF
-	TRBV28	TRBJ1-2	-	CASSSDPTGYTF
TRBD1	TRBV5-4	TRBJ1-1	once	CASSLDRGQAFF
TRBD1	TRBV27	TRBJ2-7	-	CASSLETGGGRYEQYF
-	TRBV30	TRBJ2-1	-	CAWSGGESSYNEQFF
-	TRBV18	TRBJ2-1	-	CASSSGRGRENEQFF
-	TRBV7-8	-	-	CASSTAGTAAYEQYF
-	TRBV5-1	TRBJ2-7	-	CASSLKGSGEGEQYF
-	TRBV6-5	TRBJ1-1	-	CASNKRRGSEAFF
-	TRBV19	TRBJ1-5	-	CASSPRTPEGNQPQHF